This TCR beta chain comes out of a study of T cell responses to AZD1222 COVID-19 vaccine. The germline V gene encodes CDR1 LNHDA and CDR2 SQIVND (reference sequence). The CDR3 consists of 15 residues. V was pared by 6 bases and J by 0 bases, with 8 bases of the junction left unmatched. TCRdb's table, derived via immunoSEQ multiplex PCR, lists solely in-frame clones and lacks some. Of some 130,000 clones in the sample, 84% were seen once. The receptor's source is an adult in good health. The sample here was peripheral blood, taken on day 0 of AZD1222 vaccination. This chain links TRBV19 with TRBJ2-7; 7 bases align to TRBD1. The CDR3 coding sequence is TGTGCCAGTAGACTACAGGGGACAAGCTCCTACGAGCAGTACTTC. Amino acid sequence: CASRLQGTSSYEQYF.